This T cell receptor (beta chain) emerged from a study of T cell changes during pregnancy in multiple sclerosis. Only in-frame clones appear in the TCRdb table, and some are missing; sequencing was by immunoSEQ multiplex PCR. The profile covers 30,000 or so clones, with 80% to 90% appearing a single time and over 8.5% taken by the ten largest. The sample was CD8+ T cells from peripheral blood mononuclear cells, taken in the third trimester of pregnancy. The sequence was collected from a female donor with multiple sclerosis, enrolled in a pregnancy study.

The CDR3 DNA follows: TGTGCCAGCAGCGTAGAACAGGACTATGGCTACACCTTC. It yields the protein CASSVEQDYGYTF. This rearrangement joins TRBV9 to TRBJ1-2, with a weak D call TRBD1 (5 bases). V was pared by 0 bases and J by 3 bases, with 6 bases between. The germline V gene has CDR1 SGDLS and CDR2 YYNGEE. There are 13 residues in the CDR3.